This TCR beta chain was recovered during a study of human T cells and chemical hapten exposure (dated by TCRdb to 2020 to 2022). Regarding the research as a whole: For sensitization, 2% DPC in acetone was applied to a 2 cm by 2 cm area of upper inner arm skin. Blood for TCR sequencing was provided by twenty-nine alopecia patients at one to four time points (pre-sensitization, 2, 6 and 24 weeks). In alopecia patients, the study followed how the peripheral blood TCR repertoire changed in vivo over primary and secondary sensitization to diphenylcyclopropenone (DPC), a hapten. Patient blood was sampled pre-sensitization (week 0) and at 2, 6 and about 24 weeks after DPC sensitization. Patch testing on the upper back used Finn chambers containing 0.01% DPC, with scoring done after 6 days according to International Contact Dermatitis Research Group standards. Most of the patients in the cohort were female, and the cohort covered alopecia areata with under or over 50% scalp involvement, alopecia totalis and alopecia universalis. Weekly therapeutic DPC doses were additionally applied to the scalp of patients throughout the roughly 22-week study period. Libraries were pooled for sequencing, and per-sample TCR yields varied mainly because of small differences in library volumes within the pool.

To prepare the library, RACE was applied. The listed sequencing device is NextSeq 500. Library preparation attached unique molecular identifiers to individual cDNA molecules for quantitative, reproducible TCR counting. From each blood RNA sample, both TCR alpha and TCR beta chains were sequenced. Under the source paper's analysis protocol: The median number of TCRs per sample was approximately 93,000, ranging from 23,224 to 690,600. The Decombinator software suite was used to annotate V, J and CDR3 in the TCR reads. To make PS versus PT1 abundance plots, every sample was subsampled to the same number of TCRs (28,000). TCRs were defined as expanded if absent before sensitization and observed at least eight times at the 2-week time point. The public reads were reprocessed in TCRdb via fastp at Q25 and MiXCR, keeping in-frame beta chains. Every CDR3 protein is listed once, alongside the most common genes and DNA of its rows. What appears here as the V and J calls and clone size reflects TCRdb's work, not the paper's. Within this sample are around 300,000 distinct CDR3 sequences, with 5.5% of them counted one time only. Jointly, the top ten make up about 8.2% of the sample.

In the paper's terms, the time point label means: pre-sensitization, week 0. The meaning of the sample's treatment or condition label: therapeutic diphenylcyclopropenone sensitization with weekly scalp DPC. At every patch-test visit, the blood draw took place before the patch test was put on. Patients were considered eligible if aged 18 to 70, diagnosed with alopecia and deemed suitable for DPC therapy, and patients were excluded if pregnant. Total RNA was isolated from unfractionated whole blood collected in Tempus Blood RNA tubes. General findings and caveats noted by the study authors: A positive correlation was found between the number of PT1 expanded TCRs and patch test score, with significance reached at thresholds 8, 16 and 32 but not 4. The number of TCRs above 1 in 1000 frequency did not change with DPC sensitization; there was no evidence of global repertoire structure alterations. Compared with pre-sensitization or healthy control sets, expanded TCRs formed significantly more large CDR3 similarity clusters, which is consistent with antigen-driven responses. Because every patient had alopecia, a presumed autoimmune disease, the patients' immune response might differ from that of healthy individuals. Repeated subsampling changed both the strength of the expansion versus patch-test correlation and the threshold at which that correlation became significant.

A note on this clonotype: The target of this receptor is not known. No much larger clonotype is one base removed from it; base qualities were not supplied.

The CDR3 starts with the cysteine, ends with the phenylalanine, and has 15 residues. Kept here is only the CDR3 DNA, which spans 45 bases and is read in frame from base 1. Trimming removed 0 bases from V and 2 bases from J, leaving 11 bases between the germline ends. From a lookup of the germline V gene, CDR1 and CDR2 are MNHEY and SVGAGI. The chain employs TRBV6-5 and TRBJ2-7, with TRBD2 as a weak D call on 6 bases. Sequenced material: whole blood, taken in connection with sensitization to the hapten diphenylcyclopropenone (DPC). The source is a woman between 18 and 29 years old with alopecia areata. Some clones in this sample may be carry-over from other donors' samples. At the DNA level, the sequence is TGTGCCAGCAGTTACTCTGGGGGGAAAGCCTACGAGCAGTACTTC. Its translation reads: CASSYSGGKAYEQYF.